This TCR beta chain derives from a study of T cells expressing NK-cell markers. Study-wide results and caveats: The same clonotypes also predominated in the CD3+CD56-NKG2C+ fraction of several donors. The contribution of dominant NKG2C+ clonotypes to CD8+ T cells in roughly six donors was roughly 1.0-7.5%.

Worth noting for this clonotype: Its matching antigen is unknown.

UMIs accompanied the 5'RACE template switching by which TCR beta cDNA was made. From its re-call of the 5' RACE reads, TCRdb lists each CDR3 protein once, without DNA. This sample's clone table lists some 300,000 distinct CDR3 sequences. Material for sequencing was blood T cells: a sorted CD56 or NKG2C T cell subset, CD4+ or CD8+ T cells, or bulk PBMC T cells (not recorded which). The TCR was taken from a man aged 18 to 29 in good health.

The CDR3 here is CASSQVLAGREQYF. The J gene is TRBJ2-7, the V gene TRBV4-2; TCRdb returns TRBD2, unconfirmable since there is no DNA. The germline CDR1 and CDR2 sequences are LGHNA and YNFKEQ. This CDR3 has 14 residues.